This TCR beta chain was sequenced in a study of regulatory T cells in long-lasting Graves disease. Time point: newly diagnosed GD, antithyroid drugs for less than 3 months. Extracted PBMC RNA gave rise to the TCR library. The CDR3 contains 14 residues. Germline V gene data show CDR1 as LGHDT and CDR2 as YNNKEL (reference sequence). Trimming shortened V by 4 bases and J by 5 bases, and 14 bases separated the two germline ends. This clonotype showed up many times. The TCR beta library used iRepertoire HTBI primers with Arm-PCR amplification of CDR3. TCRdb independently ran MiXCR on the multiplex PCR reads; one entry per CDR3 protein. The sample lists about 420,000 distinct CDR3 sequences, less than 20% occurring once. The data also belong to a second study, concerning T cells in Graves' hyperthyroidism and ophthalmopathy.

This sequence joins TRBV3-1 and TRBJ2-5, with D unresolved. The material was peripheral blood mononuclear cells (PBMCs), obtained at new diagnosis, from a patient treated with antithyroid drugs. This clonotype was sampled from a woman aged 18-35 years with Graves disease. In nucleotides, the CDR3 is TGTGCCAGCAGCCCACTCGCCGTGGGCGAGACCCAGTACTTC. Amino acid sequence: CASSPLAVGETQYF.